Listed here are 20 T cell receptor beta chains from one sample, sequenced in a study of cytomegalovirus exposure and HLA in healthy donors. PCR primers comprised 60 Vbeta and 13 Jbeta primers. Sequenced by immunoSEQ multiplex PCR; TCRdb stores in-frame clones only, minus some. Of 150,000 to 200,000 clones detected, more than 60% appear once; the ten largest clones hold about 4.5%. Material: PBMCs. The receptor source for this set is a man in his forties in good health and CMV-seronegative.

The chain employs TRBV9 and TRBJ1-2; 7 bases fit TRBD1. Germline CDR1 is SGDLS and CDR2 is YYNGEE. The CDR3 length is 14 residues. V lost 6 bases, J lost 0 bases, and 5 bases stayed unmatched. The CDR3 spells CASTQQGTNYGYTF. The CDR3 region has the DNA TGTGCCAGCACCCAACAGGGGACTAACTATGGCTACACCTTC.

The chain uses TRBV5-6 and TRBJ2-5, with unresolved D. CDR1 is SGHDT, CDR2 YYEEEE, per germline. The CDR3 consists of 14 residues. V shed 0 bases and J shed 9 bases, with 15 bases lying between them. The DNA for the CDR3 is TGTGCCAGCAGCTTGGGCGATTCCACTGGTTCCCAGTACTTC. Protein product: CASSLGDSTGSQYF.

The V call is TRBV27, the J call TRBJ1-5; 8 nucleotides agree with TRBD1. The junction had 11 bases not matched to a gene; V was cut back by 2 bases and J by 5 bases. Per germline, CDR1 MNHEY and CDR2 SMNVEV (reference sequence). CDR3 length: 17 residues. CDR3 DNA: TGTGCCAGCAGTTTAAGGAGCCGGGACAGGCTTTATCAGCCCCAGCATTTT. It translates to CASSLRSRDRLYQPQHF.

With regard to this clone: The junction departs from germline at one end; a sequencing error may be responsible. V and J are TRBV18 and TRBJ2-7; tentatively, D is TRBD1 (5 bases). The CDR3 spans 13 residues. The germline CDR1 and CDR2 sequences are KGHSH and LQKENI. In DNA, the CDR3 is TGTACCAGCTCACCCGACAGTTCCTACGAGCAGTACTTC. Its translation: CTSSPDSSYEQYF.

This clone has only one observation. The rearrangement uses TRBV5-1 and TRBJ1-3; D is possibly TRBD1 (6 bases). In germline, CDR1 is SGHRS, CDR2 YFSETQ. The CDR3 has 15 residues. V was shortened by 0 bases and J by 10 bases, with 17 bases between the two germline ends. The DNA for the CDR3 is TGCGCCAGCAGCTTGGAGGGGCAGGGGATAGGAACCATATATTTT. Its translation is CASSLEGQGIGTIYF.

This clone was seen more than once but under ten times. V usage is TRBV6-5 and J usage is TRBJ2-1; 10 bases fit TRBD1. Germline V gene data show CDR1 as MNHEY and CDR2 as SVGAGI. With 4 bases clipped from V and 4 bases from J, the junction kept 4 bases outside the gene matches. This CDR3 contains 15 residues. The CDR3 sequence: CASSSGTGEYNEQFF. CDR3 coding DNA: TGTGCCAGCAGTTCCGGGACAGGGGAGTACAATGAGCAGTTCTTC.

The V gene is TRBV6-5, the J gene TRBJ1-2; weak D call: TRBD1 (5 bases). V was trimmed by 7 bases and J by 9 bases, leaving 12 bases between them. Germline V gene sequence: CDR1 MNHEY, CDR2 SVGAGI. This CDR3 is built from 11 residues. The CDR3 DNA follows: TGTGCCAGCAACCGCGGGGGTAGCTACACCTTC. Residues: CASNRGGSYTF.

The chain carries TRBV5-1 and TRBJ2-7, with TRBD2 identical over 14 bases. The J segment lost 2 bases and the V segment lost 4 bases, leaving 5 bases of the junction unmatched. Germline CDR1 reads SGHRS; CDR2 reads YFSETQ. The CDR3 extends over 16 amino acids. The CDR3 is CASSPGTSGGTYEQYF. The CDR3 nucleotides read TGCGCCAGCAGCCCGGGGACTAGCGGGGGAACCTACGAGCAGTACTTC.

The V call is TRBV11-2, the J call TRBJ1-2; 7 bases agree with TRBD1. This CDR3 contains 15 residues. Per germline, CDR1 SGHAT and CDR2 FQNNGV. Trimming took 4 bases from V and 2 from J; bases not matched to a gene: 7. The CDR3 sequence: CASSSRQGKNYGYTF. The CDR3 DNA sequence: TGTGCCAGCAGCTCCCGACAGGGTAAAAACTATGGCTACACCTTC.

This sequence joins TRBV11-2 and TRBJ2-2; 7 bases fit TRBD1. The CDR3 loop spans 18 amino acids. Germline lookup yields CDR1 SGHAT and CDR2 FQNNGV. J gave up 6 bases and V 5 bases, and 18 bases lay outside the gene matches. The CDR3 sequence is CASSVWGKTGFAAGELFF. CDR3 bases: TGTGCCAGCAGCGTATGGGGCAAGACAGGGTTTGCGGCCGGGGAGCTGTTTTTT.

V is TRBV5-6 and J is TRBJ1-4, with D possibly being TRBD1 (5 bases). The ends were cut back, 1 base at V and 5 bases at J, with 18 bases in the middle. Germline CDR1 reads SGHDT; CDR2 reads YYEEEE. The CDR3 sequence is 17 residues long. Here the CDR3 reads CASSLFQQESMNEKLFF. In DNA form, the CDR3 reads TGTGCCAGCAGCTTGTTTCAACAGGAGTCTATGAATGAAAAACTGTTTTTT.

The V call is TRBV7-2, the J call TRBJ2-7; the match to TRBD2 covers 9 bases. In germline, CDR1 is SGHTA, CDR2 FQGNSA. There are 14 residues in the CDR3. Trimming cost V 4 bases and J 5 bases; bases outside gene matches: 6. The DNA for the CDR3 is TGTGCCAGCAGCTCGGGACTAGCTGTCCACGAGCAGTACTTC. Its protein product is CASSSGLAVHEQYF.

The genes are TRBV6-1 and TRBJ2-5; 8 nucleotides agree with TRBD1. Germline CDR1 is MNHNS and CDR2 is SASEGT. CDR3 length: 15 residues. The trim removed 6 bases at V and 3 bases at J, leaving 9 bases unmatched. For the CDR3, the DNA is TGTGCCAGCAGCAAGACAGGGGCGATTAAAGAGACCCAGTACTTC. Amino acids: CASSKTGAIKETQYF.

The V and J genes are TRBV19 and TRBJ2-1, with D possibly TRBD2 on 7 matching bases. CDR1 is LNHDA, CDR2 SQIVND, per germline (reference sequence). Trimming stripped 3 bases from V and 5 bases from J, with 17 bases between. This CDR3 contains 16 residues. The CDR3 DNA sequence: TGTGCCAGTAGTATCCTTCGGGGGGCGACTAACAATGAGCAGTTCTTC. It is translated as CASSILRGATNNEQFF.

This clone has just a few counts. The J gene is TRBJ1-5, the V gene TRBV10-3; 7 nucleotides align to TRBD1. The germline gives CDR1 ENHRY, CDR2 SYGVKD. This CDR3 has 12 residues. V was pared by 9 bases and J by 3 bases, with 2 bases of the junction left unmatched. CDR3 DNA: TGTGCCATTGGACAGGTCAATCAGCCCCAGCATTTT. This sequence encodes CAIGQVNQPQHF.

The CDR3 nucleotides are TGCGCCAGCAGCTTCCTAGCGGGGGGCACGGCAGAGACCCAGTACTTC. Translated: CASSFLAGGTAETQYF. The chain carries TRBV5-1 and TRBJ2-5; 11 nucleotides match TRBD2. CDR1 is SGHRS, CDR2 YFSETQ, per germline. This CDR3 spans 16 amino acids. The junction had 7 bases not matched to a gene; V was cut back by 2 bases and J by 4 bases.

The V gene is TRBV9, the J gene TRBJ1-1; maybe TRBD1 (5 bases). The germline V gene encodes CDR1 SGDLS and CDR2 YYNGEE. This CDR3 comprises 13 residues. V lost 2 bases and J lost 7, with 12 bases in between. The CDR3 is CASSVGGDGEAFF. In DNA, the CDR3 is TGTGCCAGCAGCGTTGGGGGGGACGGTGAAGCTTTCTTT.

The chain employs TRBV21-1 and TRBJ1-4. TRBV21-1 is labeled a pseudogene. There are 14 residues in the CDR3. The CDR3 DNA sequence: TGTGCCAGCAGCAGCCGGGACTCTAATGAAAAACTGTTTTTT. Translation gives CASSSRDSNEKLFF.

The rearrangement joins TRBV5-6 to TRBJ1-5; D gene uncertain. The germline V gene has CDR1 SGHDT and CDR2 YYEEEE. Between the trimmed V and J ends, which lost 4 bases and 4 bases, there was a span of 9 bases. CDR3 size: 13 residues. The CDR3 DNA is TGTGCCAGCAGCCCCTCCGTTAATCAGCCCCAGCATTTT. It yields the protein CASSPSVNQPQHF. Full variable domain (missing parts from reference TRBV5-6 and TRBJ1-5): DAGVTQSPTHLIKTRGQQVTLRCSPKSGHDTVSWYQQALGQGPQFIFQYYEEEERQRGNFPDRFSGHQFPNYSSELNVNALLLGDSALYLCASSPSVNQPQHFGDGTRLSIL.

This chain joins TRBV11-1 and TRBJ2-2, with unresolved D. Germline assignment: CDR1 SGHAT and CDR2 FQDESV (reference sequence). CDR3 length equals 14 residues. Trimming shortened V by 1 base and J by 5 bases, and 8 bases separated the two germline ends. CDR3 nucleotide sequence: TGTGCCAGCAGCTTAGAACAGTTTACCGGGGAGCTGTTTTTT. Residues: CASSLEQFTGELFF.